Following are 29 T cell receptor beta chains from one sample sequenced in a study of blood T cell repertoires in COVID-19. Using immunoSEQ multiplex PCR, the repertoire was profiled, and TCRdb retains in-frame clones only, with some absent. The sample gives over 20,000 clones, roughly 72% of which show up once; 43% is in the top ten. Sequenced sample: peripheral blood. Every receptor here comes from a woman older than 75 with acute or convalescent COVID-19.

This clone was observed a handful of times. The CDR3 nucleotides read TGTGCCAGCAGCGCGGGCGGGGGAGACACTGAAGCTTTCTTT. Residues: CASSAGGGDTEAFF. This rearrangement joins TRBV7-3 to TRBJ1-1, with a tentative D call TRBD1 (5 bases). Germline V gene lookup returns CDR1 SGHTA and CDR2 FQGTGA. The length of the CDR3 is 14 residues. With 5 bases removed from V and 3 bases from J, the gap between germline ends came to 13 bases.

In its sample, this clone was seen a few times. V usage is TRBV5-8 and J usage is TRBJ2-1, with a possible D match to TRBD2 (6 bases). The V end lost 1 base, the J end lost 8 bases, and 10 bases lay between the germline ends. The CDR3 sequence is 13 residues long. CDR1 and CDR2 from the germline V gene are SGHTS and YDEGEE. The CDR3 nucleotides read TGTGCCAGCAGCTTGAGGTGGGGGGATGAGCAGTTCTTC. The encoded protein is CASSLRWGDEQFF. The full variable domain, in which reference TRBV5-8 and TRBJ2-1 provide the parts outside the CDR3, is EAGVTQSPTHLIKTRGQQATLRCSPISGHTSVYWYQQALGLGLQFLLWYDEGEERNRGNFPPRFSGRQFPNYSSELNVNALELEDSALYLCASSLRWGDEQFFGPGTRLTVL.

In its sample, this clone was seen a few times. This rearrangement joins TRBV6-4 to TRBJ2-7, with 8 bases matching TRBD2. Germline values: CDR1 MRHNA, CDR2 SNTAGT. CDR3 length equals 17 residues. The ends lost 0 bases at V and 5 bases at J; junction bases unmatched: 12. The CDR3 bases are TGTGCCAGCAGTGACTCGAGGGTCAGCGGGAGTCTCAACGAGCAGTACTTC. Protein sequence: CASSDSRVSGSLNEQYF.

This clone has a handful of counts. The rearrangement uses TRBV13 and TRBJ1-2, with D hard to call. Germline V gives CDR1 PRHDT, CDR2 FYEKMQ (reference sequence). This CDR3 contains 14 residues. Trimming left V 1 base short and J 3 bases short, with 9 bases between. In DNA form, the CDR3 reads TGTGCCAGCAGCTTAGATGGGCCTCACTATGGCTACACCTTC. This codes for CASSLDGPHYGYTF.

Only a few counts were recorded for this clone. V and J are TRBV5-1 and TRBJ2-7; 8 nucleotides align to TRBD2. J lost 2 bases, V lost 9 bases, and 28 bases had no gene match. Germline V gene data show CDR1 as SGHRS and CDR2 as YFSETQ. CDR3 length equals 20 residues. As DNA, the CDR3 is TGCGCCACCGGCGGCTTTAGGACTAGCAGGGGCACGGGGAGAACCTACGAGCAGTACTTC. It encodes CATGGFRTSRGTGRTYEQYF. The full variable domain, rest sourced from reference TRBV5-1 and TRBJ2-7, is KAGVTQTPRYLIKTRGQQVTLSCSPISGHRSVSWYQQTPGQGLQFLFEYFSETQRNKGNFPGRFSGRQFSNSRSEMNVSTLELGDSALYLCATGGFRTSRGTGRTYEQYFGPGTRLTVT.

The chain joins TRBV6-5 to TRBJ1-6; the D is unclear. Germline assignment: CDR1 MNHEY and CDR2 SVGAGI. The CDR3 is made up of 12 amino acids. Trimming removed 7 bases from V and 11 bases from J, with 12 bases in between. Here the CDR3 DNA reads TGTGCCAGCAAATCGACGGGAGCACCCCTCCACTTT. Protein: CASKSTGAPLHF.

The chain carries TRBV7-6 and TRBJ1-5, with D tentatively TRBD1 (6 bases). Between the trimmed V and J ends, which lost 3 bases and 4 bases, there was a span of 13 bases. Germline values: CDR1 SGHVS, CDR2 FNYEAQ. The CDR3 extends over 15 amino acids. CDR3 loop: CASSFLTGPNQPQHF. The CDR3 DNA is TGTGCCAGCAGCTTCCTAACAGGGCCTAATCAGCCCCAGCATTTT. The whole variable domain, remainder taken from reference TRBV7-6 and TRBJ1-5, is GAGVSQSPRYKVTKRGQDVALRCDPISGHVSLYWYRQALGQGPEFLTYFNYEAQQDKSGLPNDRFSAERPEGSISTLTIQRTEQRDSAMYRCASSFLTGPNQPQHFGDGTRLSIL.

This rearrangement joins TRBV28 to TRBJ2-6; D not resolved. From germline, CDR1 is MDHEN and CDR2 SYDVKM. The CDR3 loop spans 17 amino acids. The V gene lost 3 bases and the J gene lost 0 bases, with 12 bases spanning the gap. The CDR3 bases are TGTGCCAGCAGTTTTGCGTATTCTTACTCTGGGGCCAACGTCCTGACTTTC. The encoded protein is CASSFAYSYSGANVLTF. The full variable domain, its missing parts supplied by reference TRBV28 and TRBJ2-6, is DVKVTQSSRYLVKRTGEKVFLECVQDMDHENMFWYRQDPGLGLRLIYFSYDVKMKEKGDIPEGYSVSREKKERFSLILESASTNQTSMYLCASSFAYSYSGANVLTFGAGSRLTVL.

This clone came up a few times. The V and J genes are TRBV30 and TRBJ1-1; 7 bases line up with TRBD1. V lost 2 bases and J lost 3; bases outside the gene matches: 9. Germline V CDR1 and CDR2: GTSNPN, SVGIG (reference sequence). The CDR3 consists of 15 residues. The CDR3 DNA reads as TGTGCCTGGAGTACAGGGGACGGTCAGGACACTGAAGCTTTCTTT. It codes for CAWSTGDGQDTEAFF. The full variable domain, its missing parts supplied by reference TRBV30 and TRBJ1-1, is SQTIHQWPATLVQPVGSPLSLECTVEGTSNPNLYWYRQAAGRGLQLLFYSVGIGQISSEVPQNLSASRPQDRQFILSSKKLLLSDSGFYLCAWSTGDGQDTEAFFGQGTRLTVV.

There are many counts of this clone. V is TRBV3-1 (or the pseudogene TRBV3-2) and J is TRBJ2-1, with 8 bases matching TRBD1. The germline CDR1 and CDR2 sequences are LGHDT and YNNKEL (reference sequence). The CDR3 spans 15 residues. Trimming cost V 2 bases and J 2 bases; bases outside gene matches: 2. The chain's CDR3 is CASSQPGQAYNEQFF. CDR3 coding DNA: TGTGCCAGCAGCCAACCGGGACAGGCCTACAATGAGCAGTTCTTC.

This chain uses TRBV12-3 or TRBV12-4 with TRBJ1-5; D remains ambiguous. The CDR3 contains 13 residues. The V and J ends lost 2 bases and 3 bases respectively, with 5 bases between them. CDR3 loop: CASSLSVNQPQHF. The CDR3 DNA sequence: TGTGCCAGCAGTTTATCGGTCAATCAGCCCCAGCATTTT.

The rearrangement links TRBV6-5 to TRBJ1-2, with 12 positions matching TRBD1. This CDR3 has 15 residues. Germline V gives CDR1 MNHEY, CDR2 SVGAGI. The V and J ends lost 0 bases and 7 bases, in that order; junction bases with no gene match: 3. The CDR3 loop reads CASSYSGTGGSGYTF. CDR3 sequence (DNA): TGTGCCAGCAGTTACTCGGGGACAGGGGGCTCTGGCTACACCTTC.

The chain joins TRBV30 to TRBJ2-1; 9 nucleotides match TRBD2. Trimming at V came to 0 bases and at J to 6 bases, leaving 9 bases not matched to a gene. The CDR3 runs to 16 residues. Germline values: CDR1 GTSNPN, CDR2 SVGIG (reference sequence). CDR3 sequence (DNA): TGTGCCTGGAGTGTACGAGGGGGCGGGAGGGCCAATGAGCAGTTCTTC. Encoded protein: CAWSVRGGGRANEQFF.

Only a few counts were recorded for this clone. The chain combines TRBV2 with TRBJ2-2; TRBD1 aligns across 9 bases. This CDR3 has 15 amino acids. Germline lookup yields CDR1 SNHLY and CDR2 FYNNEI. After removal of 6 bases from V and 4 bases from J, the junction contained 6 bases not matched to a gene. In nucleotides, the CDR3 is TGTGCCAGCAGGCCCCGGACAGGGGCCACCGGGGAGCTGTTTTTT. Its protein product is CASRPRTGATGELFF.

The chain uses TRBV9 and TRBJ1-2; TRBD1 matches 8 bases. The CDR3 contains 15 residues. Germline lookup yields CDR1 SGDLS and CDR2 YYNGEE. V shed 2 bases, J shed 3 bases, and the junction held 6 bases outside the gene matches. The chain's CDR3 is CASSVGQGAYYGYTF. CDR3 bases: TGTGCCAGCAGCGTCGGACAGGGAGCCTACTATGGCTACACCTTC.

This clone has a count of ten or more. The CDR3 reads CASSLTGRDSPLHF. CDR3 DNA: TGTGCCAGCAGCCTGACAGGCAGGGATTCACCCCTCCACTTT. The V gene is TRBV3-1 (or the pseudogene TRBV3-2), the J gene TRBJ1-6, with D possibly TRBD1 on 6 matching bases. Germline V CDR1 and CDR2: LGHDT, YNNKEL (reference sequence). This CDR3 has 14 amino acids. Trimming removed 4 bases at V and 8 bases at J, with 12 bases between.

The chain is built from TRBV9 and TRBJ2-1; 9 nucleotides agree with TRBD2. The J segment lost 9 bases and the V segment lost 4 bases, leaving 8 bases of the junction unmatched. Germline V gene sequence: CDR1 SGDLS, CDR2 YYNGEE. The CDR3 totals 14 residues. The CDR3: CASSPMGGRGEQFF. The CDR3 DNA is TGTGCCAGCAGCCCCATGGGCGGGAGGGGTGAGCAGTTCTTC.

This chain links TRBV5-4 with TRBJ1-1, with D perhaps TRBD1 (5 bases). Trimming removed 6 bases from V and 0 bases from J, with 15 bases in between. The CDR3 covers 15 residues. Germline values: CDR1 SGHNT, CDR2 YYREEE (reference sequence). The CDR3 DNA sequence: TGTGCCAGCACCCCCCAGGGAACTATGAACACTGAAGCTTTCTTT. Amino acid sequence: CASTPQGTMNTEAFF.

The chain links TRBV29-1 to TRBJ2-1; TRBD2 aligns across 9 bases. The CDR3 covers 14 residues. CDR1 SQVTM and CDR2 ANQGSEA come from the germline V gene. V shed 8 bases and J 7 bases; nucleotides not matched to a gene: 12. The CDR3: CSSTGTSPGNEQFF. CDR3 sequence (DNA): TGCAGCTCGACAGGGACTAGCCCAGGGAATGAGCAGTTCTTC.

The V and J genes are TRBV9 and TRBJ2-1; 8 bases match TRBD2. V dropped 0 bases and J dropped 3; count of bases not matched to a gene: 8. The CDR3 consists of 17 residues. Germline CDR1 SGDLS, CDR2 YYNGEE. The CDR3 region is CASSVAFSGVGYNEQFF. CDR3 coding DNA: TGTGCCAGCAGCGTAGCTTTTAGCGGGGTAGGCTACAATGAGCAGTTCTTC. Full variable domain (remainder filled in from reference TRBV9 and TRBJ2-1): DSGVTQTPKHLITATGQRVTLRCSPRSGDLSVYWYQQSLDQGLQFLIQYYNGEERAKGNILERFSAQQFPDLHSELNLSSLELGDSALYFCASSVAFSGVGYNEQFFGPGTRLTVL.

CDR3 sequence (DNA): TGTGCCATCAGGAGACTAGCGGGGGAGGGGGAGCAGTTCTTC. Amino acid sequence: CAIRRLAGEGEQFF. This chain joins TRBV10-3 and TRBJ2-1; TRBD2 matches 12 bases. V dropped 6 bases and J dropped 10; count of bases not matched to a gene: 7. The CDR3 has 14 amino acids. Germline assignment: CDR1 ENHRY and CDR2 SYGVKD.

The chain combines TRBV2 with TRBJ2-1; a weak D match, TRBD2 (5 bases). Trimming removed 4 bases from V and 6 bases from J, with 16 bases in between. This CDR3 is built from 15 residues. CDR1 is SNHLY and CDR2 is FYNNEI in the germline V gene. This CDR3 reads CASSAGSATPNEQFF. The CDR3 DNA reads TGTGCCAGCAGTGCCGGTAGCGCGACGCCCAATGAGCAGTTCTTC.

This clone was found a few times. This chain joins TRBV21-1 and TRBJ2-7; the listed D gene, TRBD1, was not tested against the DNA. TRBV21-1 is described as a pseudogene. The CDR3 is 18 residues long. In DNA, the CDR3 is TGTGCCAGCAGCAAAGCGCTCCCAGTTGGGCGACCCCCCTACGAGCAGTACTTC. Amino acids: CASSKALPVGRPPYEQYF.

DNA for the CDR3: TGTGCCAGCAGCTCCCAGTGGGGGCAGGAGACCCAGTACTTC. It codes for CASSSQWGQETQYF. The rearrangement links TRBV7-2 to TRBJ2-5; D is perhaps TRBD1 (6 bases). The CDR3 spans 14 residues. Per the germline V gene, CDR1 is SGHTA and CDR2 is FQGNSA. V lost 4 bases to trimming and J lost 5 bases, with 14 bases between them. Variable domain in full (rest from reference TRBV7-2 and TRBJ2-5): GAGVSQSPSNKVTEKGKDVELRCDPISGHTALYWYRQSLGQGLEFLIYFQGNSAPDKSGLPSDRFSAERTGGSVSTLTIQRTQQEDSAVYLCASSSQWGQETQYFGPGTRLLVL.

This rearrangement joins TRBV5-1 to TRBJ1-2; D possibly corresponds to TRBD1 (6 bases). The V end lost 4 bases, the J end lost 2 bases, and 9 bases lay between the germline ends. Per germline, CDR1 SGHRS and CDR2 YFSETQ. The CDR3 is 13 residues long. The chain's CDR3 is CASSTGQNYGYTF. The CDR3 region has the DNA TGCGCCAGCAGCACCGGACAGAACTATGGCTACACCTTC. The entire variable domain, with the rest obtained from reference TRBV5-1 and TRBJ1-2, is as follows: KAGVTQTPRYLIKTRGQQVTLSCSPISGHRSVSWYQQTPGQGLQFLFEYFSETQRNKGNFPGRFSGRQFSNSRSEMNVSTLELGDSALYLCASSTGQNYGYTFGSGTRLTVV.

The chain links TRBV10-3 to TRBJ2-7, with 14 bases identical to TRBD2. Trimming cost V 3 bases and J 5 bases; bases outside gene matches: 6. The CDR3 is made up of 16 amino acids. From germline, CDR1 is ENHRY and CDR2 SYGVKD. The CDR3: CAISDPGGLAGDEQYF. CDR3 bases: TGTGCCATCAGTGACCCGGGGGGACTAGCGGGAGACGAGCAGTACTTC.

This clone is a singleton in its sample. V and J are TRBV5-4 and TRBJ1-2; TRBD1 matches 8 bases. Germline V gene sequence: CDR1 SGHNT, CDR2 YYREEE (reference sequence). Trimming removed 4 bases from V and 4 bases from J; junction bases left unmatched: 9. The CDR3 runs to 15 residues. CDR3 residues: CASSPSGQGLYGYTF. CDR3 DNA: TGTGCCAGCAGCCCCTCTGGACAGGGCCTCTATGGCTACACCTTC. Using reference TRBV5-4 and TRBJ1-2 for the parts outside the CDR3, the full variable domain is ETGVTQSPTHLIKTRGQQVTLRCSSQSGHNTVSWYQQALGQGPQFIFQYYREEENGRGNFPPRFSGLQFPNYSSELNVNALELDDSALYLCASSPSGQGLYGYTFGSGTRLTVV.

This clone appeared a few times. The V call is TRBV4-1, the J call TRBJ2-2; TRBD1 agrees at 8 bases. The CDR3 consists of 16 residues. V lost 6 bases, J lost 1 base, and 7 bases stayed unmatched. From germline, CDR1 is MGHRA and CDR2 YSYEKL. In DNA, the CDR3 is TGCGCCAGCAGAACCGCCGGGACAGGGAACACCGGGGAGCTGTTTTTT. The encoded protein is CASRTAGTGNTGELFF.

Notes on this clone: This sample also contains other DNA sequences that code for the same CDR3. This sequence joins TRBV4-3 and TRBJ2-7; 10 bases line up with TRBD1. V was pared by 3 bases and J by 4 bases, with 6 bases of the junction left unmatched. This CDR3 is 15 amino acids long. The germline V gene has CDR1 LGHNA and CDR2 YSLEER. CDR3 coding DNA: TGCGCCAGCAGCCATTCCGGGACAGGGGAATACGAGCAGTACTTC. Translating gives CASSHSGTGEYEQYF.